The entry below gives a single T cell receptor beta chain sequence along with its context. There are a few counts of this clone. Its antigen specificity is not known. The germline gene is not matched at one end of the junction; a read error may be the cause. This sample also contains other DNA sequences that code for the same CDR3. The cohort consisted of 670 or so healthy bone marrow donors. All cohort members were sampled while nominally healthy, although unrecorded immune exposures were likely present. The donor tested CMV seronegative, placing the donor among the approximately 400 seronegative members of the cohort. A peripheral blood sample was provided by each donor, and peripheral blood mononuclear cells were used for TCR beta sequencing. The Qiagen DNeasy Blood Extraction Kit was used to extract genomic DNA from the blood cell samples. This sample was taken from a study of cytomegalovirus exposure and HLA in healthy donors (dated by TCRdb to about 2017). The study in broad terms: In an earlier analysis of 550 to 750 of the donors, under 300 Gb of sequence data and about 110 million unique TCR beta sequences from 180 million or so T cells were reported. An early release covering roughly 600 HLA-typed donors comprised about 300 gigabases of sequencing data and approximately 85 million unique TCR sequences. The genetic ancestry cluster associated with self-reported Caucasian donors included around 76% of the roughly 360 genotyped donors. The aim of the study was to test whether cataloging public T cell receptors could identify signatures of past pathogen exposure. The study profiled the T cell repertoires of around 700 subjects by immunosequencing and related them to cytomegalovirus serostatus. Along with the roughly 610-subject first cohort, a separate validation cohort of some 130 different subjects was used. High-throughput TCR immunosequencing, statistical association of individual TCRs with disease status, and machine learning were combined to predict cytomegalovirus infection status. In a later analysis, previously published TCR beta repertoires from hundreds of donors were re-analyzed and high-resolution HLA genotyping was added so that TCR occurrence patterns could be studied. In the later analysis, no new phenotypic data were used to find candidate immune exposures; instead, reliance was placed on TCR beta sequences and their occurrence across donors. An earlier analysis of some 500 of the donors applied high-throughput TCR beta sequencing to assess whether each TCR beta V gene segment acted as functional or pseudogenic. Donor age, sex, ethnicity and CMV serostatus were compiled alongside the repertoire data. In a later genetic analysis, genome-wide SNP genotypes for about 65% of the roughly 700 donors were used, and that subset was treated as a discovery cohort. All discovery cohort repertoires had been generated using a single sequencing platform. Both class I and class II loci were covered by HLA typing, at four-digit resolution. Typing coverage varied by locus: roughly 629-640 donors for A, B, C, DRB1 and DQB1; approximately 520 for DQA1; over 600 for DPA1; more than 450 for DPB1. A few DR-DQ haplotypes were treated as single units for association and clustering because of strong linkage in the cohort. On average, over 200,000 unique TCR beta nucleotide sequences were sequenced per donor among 398 genotyped donors of the cohort, with 15% to 20% of those sequences being non-productive.

The CDR3 measures 15 amino acids from cysteine to phenylalanine. Just the 45-base CDR3 DNA is kept, in frame starting at base 1. The germline V gene yields SGHTA for CDR1 and FQGNSA for CDR2. Overall results and qualifications from the work: In a later analysis, HLA-associated TCR beta chains were found to be more clonally expanded and to have lower generation probabilities than equally common non-associated chains. A cluster of highly shared sequence variants was judged likely to represent a technical artifact of the sequencing pipeline. A further reported finding was that TCR beta sequences accurately predicted the HLA-A and HLA-B alleles for most subjects in the first cohort. Because counts were too low, some 16 rarely observed V segments, including chromosome 9 orphons, were excluded from the earlier analysis of some 590 of the donors. In this cohort, only TCR beta chains were sequenced, and detectable features were limited by the absence of alpha or paired-chain data. Sequencing depth was assumed to be roughly uniform across donors in the presence/absence analyses, though that assumption may not hold. In a later genetic analysis, fewer N-insertions in productive TCRs were reported among donors in an Asian-associated ancestry cluster than the roughly 670-donor mean. When HLA alleles, especially DR and DQ, strongly co-occurred, attributing TCR associations to individual alleles was difficult. According to a later analysis, parvovirus B19, influenza, CMV and Epstein-Barr virus appeared linked to several top co-occurrence clusters. While some public TCRs were present in many individuals, most TCR sequences turned up only very rarely across donors. A few of the identified cytomegalovirus-associated TCR beta chains were confirmed in vitro to be specific for cytomegalovirus antigens. In the study, around 150 TCR beta chains were listed as associated with cytomegalovirus. Linkage disequilibrium might explain the correlated functional status among segregating V segments, but an unknown experimental factor could not be excluded. A later analysis found that most CMV-associated TCR beta chains appeared HLA-restricted, with HLA associations seemingly driven largely by CMV exposure. Some IMGT-functional V segments, including TRBV6-2 and TRBV6-3, could not be told apart with the 87-base-pair reads, so those segments were excluded. Immune exposure information for the cohort was limited to CMV serostatus. The classifier was reported to diagnose cytomegalovirus status with high specificity and sensitivity in both the original and validation cohorts. A later analysis associated about 17,000 TCR beta sequences with specific HLA alleles at a false discovery rate of 0.05. According to the authors, the approach could potentially be generalized to other disease states and immunological phenotypes. Because HLA typing was unavailable for some donors at each locus, only the typed subset was used in association tests. A later analysis found that TCR association rates varied across HLA loci, with DRB1 alleles showing the most associated TCRs and HLA-C alleles the fewest. A later genetic analysis associated a missense DCLRE1C variant with V-gene and J-gene trimming of TCR beta chains, and an independent cohort replicated the association. Broadly in line with IMGT annotations, most TCR beta V segments showed up in productive rearrangements about 87% or about 30% of the time in an earlier analysis of around 550 of the donors.

Library method: the immunoSEQ multiplex PCR assay. A mixture of 60 forward primers for TCR Vbeta segments and 13 reverse primers for TCR Jbeta segments was used in the multiplex PCR. The CDR3 region of rearranged TCR beta genes was amplified from genomic DNA with a multiplex PCR assay. The amplified TCR beta libraries were sequenced on the Illumina HiSeq System as 87-base-pair reads. Per the original workflow: Across the 600 to 700 repertoires, a later analysis counted some 80 million unique TCR beta chains, about 10 million of which were shared by at least two donors. Raw reads were error-corrected and collapsed into unique sequences by a nearest-neighbor algorithm in which closely related sequences were merged to remove PCR and sequencing errors. To assign V, D and J gene segments, CDR3 sequences were aligned to IMGT reference sequences. For a sequence to be retained, a match of at least six nucleotides was required to both a V gene segment and a J gene segment. A rearrangement counted as productive if the CDR3 had no stop codons and remained in frame with V and J, and every other rearrangement counted as non-productive. Following IMGT convention, CDR3 was defined as the stretch from the second conserved V-encoded cysteine to the conserved J-encoded phenylalanine. In an earlier analysis of around 570 of the donors, sequences lacking an unambiguous match to a single V gene segment were excluded. An earlier analysis of almost 600 of the donors classified V segments as functional when productive rearrangements were above 56.7% and as segregating when the standard deviation between donors was above 5%. A statistical classification framework was developed to diagnose cytomegalovirus status using the catalog of TCR beta chain sequences. A later analysis assigned V and J genes by comparing TCR nucleotide sequences with IMGT/GENE-DB human TR gene sequences. The TCRdist pipeline was used in a later analysis to assign CDR3 sequences and most-parsimonious VDJ recombination scenarios. In a later analysis, each TCR beta chain was defined by its CDR3 amino acid sequence together with its V-gene family, and reads lacking a unique V-gene family were excluded. To address suspected cross-contamination and a sequencing artifact, a later analysis removed a few hundred highly shared, low-generation-probability nucleotide sequences. In a later analysis, a clonal expansion index was calculated for each public chain from normalized within-repertoire ranks of inferred template counts. Generation probabilities in a later analysis came from a VDJ recombination model fitted to out-of-frame rearrangements, and those results were checked against IGoR. Hypergeometric tests were used in a later analysis to score TCR-TCR, TCR-HLA and TCR-CMV co-occurrence, with a repertoire-size bias correction applied to the TCR pairs. False discovery rates were estimated in a later analysis by permuting HLA or CMV assignments 20 times. In a later analysis, co-occurring TCRs were grouped using DBSCAN, and TCRdist sequence similarity was added for clustering within HLA-allele-positive subsets. For co-occurrence clustering, repertoires with fewer than 30,000 or more than 120,000 public chains were excluded, along with about five repertoires with anomalous nucleotide sharing. TCRdb took this table from immuneACCESS and kept in-frame rearrangements with V and J called. Such tables lack part of the clones; where checked against another copy, unresolved V genes explain under half of the gap, and the rest is unexplained. Clonal size and the V and J genes are those of that table, whereas D and trimming came from the DNA. For this sample the table gives tens of thousands of clones, of which approximately 82% were detected only once. 1.5% to 2% of the sample is taken by the ten largest.

The sample comprised PBMCs. Recombination joined TRBV7-2 with TRBJ1-6; perhaps TRBD1 is the D gene, with 6 bases matching. This receptor was taken from a man between 18 and 35 years old in good health and CMV-seronegative. The CDR3 region reads CASSPGVNYNSPLHF. The nucleotide sequence is given as TGTGCCAGCAGCCCAGGGGTTAACTATAATTCCCCCCTCCACTTT.